This is a list of T cell receptor beta chains from one sample in a study of T-cell memory formation after mild COVID-19. TCRdb used MiXCR to reprocess the 5' RACE reads, holding one entry per CDR3 protein. This table has 350,000 or so distinct CDR3 sequences, around a fifth appearing once. Specimen: PBMCs or a T cell subset sorted from them (not recorded which). The receptors originated from an adult woman who had mild COVID-19 (a few samples of this study predate the infection). Cell type and time point are not known. The CDR3 runs from the conserved cysteine through the conserved F or W.

TRBV15 | CATSNSLGAAWSNEQFF
TRBV7-3 | CASSELRGETQYF
TRBV9 | CASSVTSLSSTDTQYF
TRBV13 | CASSLGRGGAVDYEQYF
TRBV11-2 | CASSIRGYNEQFF
TRBV9 | CASSVALGAYNEQFF
TRBV11-2 | CASSLDPREQYF
TRBV27 | CASSLWAGVTGELFF
TRBV7-6 | CASSLGTGRSSYNEQFF
TRBV12-3/TRBV12-4 | CANRQSGANVLTF
TRBV5-1 | CASSLWSGVGYEQYF
TRBV6-5 | CASSYLGGAKETQYF
TRBV4-3 | CASSQDLIRGVNEQYF
TRBV12-3/TRBV12-4 | CASRTTANEKLFF
TRBV20-1 | CSARDAQRWELFF
TRBV4-2 | CASSQLQRGKGRETQYF
TRBV29-1 | CSGRGLGVSDEQFF
TRBV29-1 | CSVEDLGSLGTEAFF
TRBV3-1 | CASSWTGLMGQNEQFF
TRBV12-3/TRBV12-4 | CASTQGQRNTEAFF
TRBV6-5 | CASSYSKGLDYGYTF
TRBV19 | CASSLNRDTEAFF